This passage covers 19 T cell receptor beta chains from one sample sequenced in a study of identical twins. TCRdb re-analysed the 5' RACE reads in MiXCR, keeping a single row per CDR3 protein. The sample records about 450,000 distinct CDR3 sequences, about 18% being singletons. Sequencing used naive T cells sorted from blood. All receptors derive from a man between 50 and 59 years old in good health.

There are many counts of this clonotype. The chain uses TRBV7-6 and TRBJ2-3; no firm D call. The length of the CDR3 is 18 residues. Germline CDR1 is SGHVS and CDR2 is FNYEAQ. Deletions cut 1 base from V and 2 bases from J, with 19 bases between. The CDR3 sequence is CASSLDDLGSTPTDTQYF. CDR3 bases: TGTGCCAGCAGCTTAGATGATCTCGGAAGTACTCCCACAGATACGCAGTATTTT.

This clonotype was picked up a small number of times. This chain joins TRBV7-9 and TRBJ2-1; TRBD2 matches 10 bases. The CDR3 loop spans 14 amino acids. V shed 6 bases, J shed 7 bases, and the junction held 6 bases outside the gene matches. Germline CDR1 and CDR2: SEHNR and FQNEAQ (reference sequence). For the CDR3, the DNA is TGTGCCAGCAGAGCGGGAGGGTTTGAAAATGAGCAGTTCTTC. Its protein is CASRAGGFENEQFF.

This clonotype appeared a few times. The chain is built from TRBV27 and TRBJ2-1; D tentatively reads TRBD1 or TRBD2 (5 bases each). Germline assignment: CDR1 MNHEY and CDR2 SMNVEV (reference sequence). Trimming stripped 5 bases from V and 0 bases from J, with 11 bases between. This CDR3 is built from 15 residues. For the CDR3, the DNA is TGTGCCAGCAGTCCCGGGACGGCCTCCTACAATGAGCAGTTCTTC. As protein: CASSPGTASYNEQFF.

Many counts were recorded for this clonotype. The chain has TRBV29-1 and TRBJ2-1, with D perhaps assigned TRBD1 or TRBD2 (5 bases each). The CDR3 sequence is 15 residues long. Trimming pared 0 bases from V and 2 bases from J, leaving 11 bases between. Germline V gene sequence: CDR1 SQVTM, CDR2 ANQGSEA. The DNA of the CDR3 is TGCAGCGTTGAAGATTGGGGGAGACCCTACAATGAGCAGTTCTTC. The encoded protein is CSVEDWGRPYNEQFF.

The chain couples TRBV6-6 to TRBJ1-1; 9 bases agree with TRBD1. The CDR3 length is 11 residues. The germline gives CDR1 MNHNY, CDR2 SVGAGI (reference sequence). Trimming took 5 bases from V and 12 from J; bases not matched to a gene: 4. The chain's CDR3 is CASSTGGWSFF. For the CDR3, the DNA is TGTGCCAGCAGTACAGGGGGCTGGTCTTTCTTT.

This clonotype came up a few times. The V gene is TRBV19, the J gene TRBJ2-1; D is perhaps TRBD2 (8 bases). The CDR3 covers 17 residues. Trimming pared 4 bases from V and 2 bases from J, leaving 18 bases between. The germline CDR1 and CDR2 sequences are LNHDA and SQIVND (reference sequence). The CDR3 DNA reads TGTGCCAGTAGTACAACCCCGGGAGGGGGCGCCTACAATGAGCAGTTCTTC. It encodes CASSTTPGGGAYNEQFF.

This chain links TRBV12-5 with TRBJ2-1, with TRBD1 matching 9 bases. The length of the CDR3 is 15 residues. Germline lookup yields CDR1 LGHNT and CDR2 FRNRAP. V lost 0 bases and J lost 9; bases outside the gene matches: 6. Written as DNA, the CDR3 is TGTGCTAGTGGTTTGGTAAAGGGACAGGGTACTGAGCAGTTCTTC. It yields the protein CASGLVKGQGTEQFF. The whole variable domain, remainder taken from reference TRBV12-5 and TRBJ2-1, is DARVTQTPRHKVTEMGQEVTMRCQPILGHNTVFWYRQTMMQGLELLAYFRNRAPLDDSGMPKDRFSAEMPDATLATLKIQPSEPRDSAVYFCASGLVKGQGTEQFFGPGTRLTVL.

There are a few counts of this clonotype. The chain couples TRBV25-1 to TRBJ2-2, with D perhaps TRBD1 (6 bases). The V gene lost 8 bases and the J gene lost 0 bases, with 10 bases spanning the gap. Germline V lookup: CDR1 MGHDK, CDR2 SYGVNS. CDR3 length equals 14 residues. CDR3 protein: CASRGQPNTGELFF. In DNA form, the CDR3 reads TGTGCCAGCCGGGGACAACCGAACACCGGGGAGCTGTTTTTT.

This chain joins TRBV10-3 and TRBJ2-7; D could derive from TRBD1 or TRBD2 (6 bases each). The CDR3 consists of 13 residues. Trimming left V 3 bases short and J 7 bases short, with 13 bases between. The V gene's germline CDR1 is ENHRY and CDR2 SYGVKD. Here the CDR3 DNA reads TGTGCCATCAGTGAAGGAACAGGGAGGGAGCAGTACTTC. It specifies CAISEGTGREQYF.

This clonotype was observed at least ten times. The chain couples TRBV5-1 to TRBJ2-1, with D tentatively TRBD1 or TRBD2 (5 bases each). Germline V CDR1 and CDR2: SGHRS, YFSETQ. Trimming removed 0 bases from V and 0 bases from J, with 10 bases in between. The CDR3 consists of 16 residues. As DNA, the CDR3 is TGCGCCAGCAGCTTGGGGGGCCGGGGCTCCTACAATGAGCAGTTCTTC. It encodes CASSLGGRGSYNEQFF.

At least ten counts were recorded for this clonotype. The genes are TRBV12-3 or TRBV12-4 and TRBJ2-5, with 8 bases matching TRBD2. This CDR3 has 15 amino acids. J was trimmed by 1 base and V by 5 bases; bases with no gene match: 6. The CDR3 sequence: CASSPSGGPQETQYF. The DNA of the CDR3 is TGTGCCAGCAGTCCCAGCGGGGGCCCCCAAGAGACCCAGTACTTC.

This clonotype was seen at least ten times. The rearrangement joins TRBV5-1 to TRBJ1-3, with a weak D call TRBD1 (5 bases). The CDR3 length is 14 residues. Per the germline V gene, CDR1 is SGHRS and CDR2 is YFSETQ. V lost 4 bases, J lost 4 bases, and 12 bases lay in between. Here the CDR3 reads CASSGAGRGNTIYF. Written as DNA, the CDR3 is TGCGCCAGCAGCGGCGCGGGGCGCGGAAACACCATATATTTT.

The chain carries TRBV5-5 and TRBJ2-1, with D possibly called TRBD1 or TRBD2 (6 bases each). CDR3 length equals 15 residues. Per the germline V gene, CDR1 is SGHKS and CDR2 is YYEKEE (reference sequence). Trimming shortened V by 3 bases and J by 2 bases, and 12 bases separated the two germline ends. This CDR3 is CASSSGAKAYNEQFF. CDR3 nucleotide sequence: TGTGCCAGCAGCTCGGGGGCTAAGGCCTACAATGAGCAGTTCTTC.

The gene calls are TRBV25-1 and TRBJ2-4, with D possibly TRBD2 on 7 matching bases. The CDR3 has 14 amino acids. From germline, CDR1 is MGHDK and CDR2 SYGVNS. V was shortened by 4 bases and J by 8 bases, with 15 bases between the two germline ends. This CDR3 is CASSAGRGVDIQYF. Here the CDR3 DNA reads TGTGCCAGCAGTGCGGGGAGGGGGGTCGACATTCAGTACTTC.

This clonotype has only a few counts. The CDR3 is CASSYSGTGYEQFF. CDR3 in DNA: TGTGCCAGCAGTTACTCCGGGACAGGGTATGAGCAGTTCTTC. The V gene is TRBV6-5, the J gene TRBJ2-1; the match to TRBD1 covers 9 bases. V lost 0 bases, J lost 8 bases, and 2 bases stayed unmatched. The germline gives CDR1 MNHEY, CDR2 SVGAGI. The CDR3 covers 14 residues.

Here the CDR3 reads CASTTYEQYF. The CDR3 DNA reads as TGTGCCAGCACGACCTACGAGCAGTACTTC. This rearrangement joins TRBV2 to TRBJ2-7; D remains ambiguous. Germline assignment: CDR1 SNHLY and CDR2 FYNNEI. The CDR3 contains 10 residues. Trimming pared 7 bases from V and 2 bases from J, leaving 3 bases between.

Concerning this clonotype itself: The junction does not match germline at one end; this may be a read error. This chain links TRBV7-2 with TRBJ1-5; unclear D gene. Germline CDR1 is SGHTA and CDR2 is FQGNSA. The CDR3 length is 13 residues. The DNA for the CDR3 is TGTGCCAGCAGCGCAAATAGCAATCAGCCCGAGCATTTT. Translated: CASSANSNQPEHF.

In the case of this clonotype: One end of the junction fails to match germline, which may point to a read error. V usage is TRBV29-1 and J usage is TRBJ2-3, with TRBD1 matching 11 bases. The CDR3 covers 15 residues. Germline assignment: CDR1 SQVTM and CDR2 ANQGSEA. In nucleotides, the CDR3 is TGCGGCGTGTTGGACAGGGGGCTTAGCACAGATCCGCAGTATTTT. It specifies CGVLDRGLSTDPQYF.

This clonotype was observed a few times. The CDR3 here is CSVVTGTDEQYF. CDR3 nucleotides: TGCAGCGTTGTAACAGGGACGGACGAGCAGTACTTC. The rearrangement joins TRBV29-1 to TRBJ2-7; tentative D call: TRBD1 (6 bases). This CDR3 has 12 residues. Germline V CDR1 and CDR2: SQVTM, ANQGSEA. The V end was cut by 4 bases, the J end by 5 bases, with 12 bases between.